This T cell receptor (beta chain) was sequenced during a study of T cells in women clearing cervical HPV infection. About the study: Blood came at first lesion visit for cases, post-clearance for controls. Findings of the study overall: Associations may precede or follow infection; HPV-specific or memory T cells were not isolated. Unknown T-cell numbers per sample may underlie the richness differences.

Points on this clone: Its antigen is unidentified.

Method: immunoSEQ multiplex PCR; TCRdb's copy keeps in-frame clones and lacks some. The sample table includes 20,000 to 25,000 clones. The source material was blood buffy coat. The sequence came from a woman aged 18 to 69 with a cervical HPV16 infection that either progressed to CIN3+ or cleared (not recorded which).

Here the CDR3 reads CASSYGLDAFF. The CDR3 DNA, read in part, is TGTGCCAGCAGTTACGGACTAGAC. The rearrangement joins TRBV6-2 or TRBV6-3 to TRBJ1-1; D is uncertain. The read finishes 3 residues shy of the CDR3 end, and the germline J gene is used to complete it. The CDR3 consists of 11 residues. Per the germline V gene, CDR1 is MNHEY and CDR2 is SVGEGT.